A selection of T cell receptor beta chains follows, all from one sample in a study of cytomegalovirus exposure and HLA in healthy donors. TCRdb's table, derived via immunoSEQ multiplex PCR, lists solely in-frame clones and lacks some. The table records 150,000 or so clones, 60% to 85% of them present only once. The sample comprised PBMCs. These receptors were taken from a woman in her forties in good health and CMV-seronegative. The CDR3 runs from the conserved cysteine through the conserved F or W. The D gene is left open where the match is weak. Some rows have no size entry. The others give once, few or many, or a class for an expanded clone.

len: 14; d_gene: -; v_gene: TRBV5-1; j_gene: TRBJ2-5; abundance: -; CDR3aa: CASSLAPGEETQYF; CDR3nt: TGCGCCAGCAGCTTGGCCCCCGGAGAAGAGACCCAGTACTTC
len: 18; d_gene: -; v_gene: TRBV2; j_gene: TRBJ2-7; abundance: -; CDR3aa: CASSPHLPLLASSYEQYF; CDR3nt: TGTGCCAGCAGTCCCCACCTACCCCTTCTAGCGAGCTCCTACGAGCAGTACTTC
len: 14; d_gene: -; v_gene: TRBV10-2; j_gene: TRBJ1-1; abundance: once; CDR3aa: CASSDAEKNTEAFF; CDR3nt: TGCGCCAGCAGTGATGCGGAAAAGAACACTGAAGCTTTCTTT
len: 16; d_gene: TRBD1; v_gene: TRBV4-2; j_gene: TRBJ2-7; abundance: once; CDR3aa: CASSQTRTGGPYEQYF; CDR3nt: TGTGCCAGCAGCCAAACCCGAACAGGGGGTCCCTACGAGCAGTACTTC
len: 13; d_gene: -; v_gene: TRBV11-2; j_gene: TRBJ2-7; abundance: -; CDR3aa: CASSFAVSYEQYF; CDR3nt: TGTGCCAGCAGCTTTGCAGTATCCTACGAGCAGTACTTC
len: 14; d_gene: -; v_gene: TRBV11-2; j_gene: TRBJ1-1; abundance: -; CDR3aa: CASSLQGPNTEAFF; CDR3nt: TGTGCCAGCAGCTTACAGGGGCCGAACACTGAAGCTTTCTTT
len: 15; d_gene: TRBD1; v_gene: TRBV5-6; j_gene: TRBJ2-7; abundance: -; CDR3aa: CASSSTGGEVHEQYF; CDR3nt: TGTGCCAGCAGCTCTACAGGGGGCGAGGTCCACGAGCAGTACTTC
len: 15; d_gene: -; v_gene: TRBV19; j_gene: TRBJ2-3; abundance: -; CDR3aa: CASSPRQTATDTQYF; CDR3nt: TGTGCCAGTAGCCCAAGACAGACCGCAACCGATACGCAGTATTTT
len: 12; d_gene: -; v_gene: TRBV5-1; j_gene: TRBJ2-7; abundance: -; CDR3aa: CASSLTPYEQYF; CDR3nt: TGCGCCAGCAGCTTGACTCCCTACGAGCAGTACTTC
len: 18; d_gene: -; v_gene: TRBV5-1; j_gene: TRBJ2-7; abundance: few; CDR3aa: CASSPALERAFSSYEQYF; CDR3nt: TGCGCCAGCAGCCCCGCCCTTGAGCGGGCCTTCAGCTCCTACGAGCAGTACTTC
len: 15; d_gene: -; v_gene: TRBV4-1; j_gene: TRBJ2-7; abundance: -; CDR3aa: CASSQLIGRDYEQYF; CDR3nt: TGCGCCAGCAGCCAACTCATTGGCAGGGATTACGAGCAGTACTTC
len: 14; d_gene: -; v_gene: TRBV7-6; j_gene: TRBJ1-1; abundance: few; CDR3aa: CASSSTGSYTEAFF; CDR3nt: TGTGCCAGCAGCTCTACAGGGAGTTACACTGAAGCTTTCTTT
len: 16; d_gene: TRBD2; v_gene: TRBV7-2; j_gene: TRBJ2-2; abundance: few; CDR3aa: CASSDPSGRRTGELFF; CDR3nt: TGTGCCAGCAGCGATCCTAGCGGGAGACGCACCGGGGAGCTGTTTTTT
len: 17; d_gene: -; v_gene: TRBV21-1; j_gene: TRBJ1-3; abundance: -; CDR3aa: CASSKPIDRGFGNTIYF; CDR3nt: TGTGCCAGCAGCAAGCCCATCGACAGGGGGTTTGGAAACACCATATATTTT
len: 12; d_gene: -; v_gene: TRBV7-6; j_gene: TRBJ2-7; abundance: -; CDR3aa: CASSLVPGEQYF; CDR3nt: TGTGCCAGCAGCTTAGTCCCGGGCGAGCAGTACTTC
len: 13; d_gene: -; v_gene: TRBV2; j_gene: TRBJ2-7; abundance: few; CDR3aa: CASSVVSSYEQYF; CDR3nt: TGTGCCAGCAGTGTAGTAAGCTCCTACGAGCAGTACTTC
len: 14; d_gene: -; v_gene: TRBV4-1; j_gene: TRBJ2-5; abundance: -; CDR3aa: CASSQGPGRETQYF; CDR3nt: TGCGCCAGCAGCCAAGGGCCGGGTCGGGAGACCCAGTACTTC
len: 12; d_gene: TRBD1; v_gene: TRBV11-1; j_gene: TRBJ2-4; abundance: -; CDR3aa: CASSRQGNIQYF; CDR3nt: TGTGCCAGCAGCCGACAGGGAAACATTCAGTACTTC
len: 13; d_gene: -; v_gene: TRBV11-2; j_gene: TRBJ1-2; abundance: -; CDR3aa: CASSGSWDYGYTF; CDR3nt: TGTGCCAGCAGCGGGAGTTGGGACTATGGCTACACCTTC
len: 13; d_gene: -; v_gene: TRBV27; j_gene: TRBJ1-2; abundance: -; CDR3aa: CASSFGGFEGYTF; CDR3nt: TGTGCCAGCAGTTTCGGGGGGTTTGAGGGCTACACCTTC
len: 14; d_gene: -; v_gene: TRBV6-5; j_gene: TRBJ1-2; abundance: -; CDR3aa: CASSLLGDTLGYTF; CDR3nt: TGTGCCAGCAGCCTCCTCGGTGACACCCTTGGCTACACCTTC
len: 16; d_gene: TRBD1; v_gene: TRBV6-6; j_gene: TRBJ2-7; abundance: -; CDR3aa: CASSTLGTASSYEQYF; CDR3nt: TGTGCCAGCAGTACACTAGGGACAGCTAGCTCCTACGAGCAGTACTTC
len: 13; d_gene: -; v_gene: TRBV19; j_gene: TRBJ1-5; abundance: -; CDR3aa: CASSIRGNQPQHF; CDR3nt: TGTGCCAGTAGTATAAGGGGGAATCAGCCCCAGCATTTT
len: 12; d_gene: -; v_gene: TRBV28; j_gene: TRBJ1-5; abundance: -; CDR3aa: CASSLDKKPQHF; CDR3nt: TGTGCCAGCAGTCTGGACAAAAAGCCCCAGCATTTT
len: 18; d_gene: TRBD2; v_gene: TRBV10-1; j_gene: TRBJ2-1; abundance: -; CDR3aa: CASSGRPLAGDTYNEQFF; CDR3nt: TGCGCCAGCAGTGGTCGACCTCTAGCGGGGGATACGTACAATGAGCAGTTCTTC
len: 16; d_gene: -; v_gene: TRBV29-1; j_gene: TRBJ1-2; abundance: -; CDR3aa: CSVRGKEDSPGYGYTF; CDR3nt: TGCAGCGTGAGAGGAAAAGAGGACAGTCCGGGGTATGGCTACACCTTC
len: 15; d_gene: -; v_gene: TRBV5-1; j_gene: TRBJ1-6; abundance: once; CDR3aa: CASSTGTQESSPLHF; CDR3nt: TGCGCCAGCAGCACTGGGACACAAGAGAGTTCACCCCTCCACTTT
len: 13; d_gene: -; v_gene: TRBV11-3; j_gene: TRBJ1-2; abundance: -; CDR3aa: CASSSGAYYGYTF; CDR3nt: TGTGCCAGCAGCTCAGGGGCTTACTATGGCTACACCTTC
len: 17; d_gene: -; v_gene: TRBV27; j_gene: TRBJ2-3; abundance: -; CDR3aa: CASSFPAGSRNTDTQYF; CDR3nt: TGTGCCAGCAGTTTCCCCGCCGGGAGCCGCAACACAGATACGCAGTATTTT
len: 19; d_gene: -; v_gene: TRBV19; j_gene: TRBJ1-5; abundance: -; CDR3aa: CASSIASPYREISNQPQHF; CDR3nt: TGTGCCAGTAGTATAGCAAGTCCCTACAGGGAAATTAGCAATCAGCCCCAGCATTTT
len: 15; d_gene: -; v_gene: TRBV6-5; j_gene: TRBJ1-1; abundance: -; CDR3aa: CASSYSNRVNTEAFF; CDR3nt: TGTGCCAGCAGTTACTCGAACAGGGTGAACACTGAAGCTTTCTTT
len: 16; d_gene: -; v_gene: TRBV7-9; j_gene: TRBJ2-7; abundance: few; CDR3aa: CASSLEVGTVAYEQYF; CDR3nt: TGTGCCAGCAGCTTAGAGGTGGGGACTGTCGCCTACGAGCAGTACTTC
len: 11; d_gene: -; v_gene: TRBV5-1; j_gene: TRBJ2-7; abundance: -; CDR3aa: CASSQNYEQYF; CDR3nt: TGCGCCAGCAGCCAAAACTACGAGCAGTACTTC
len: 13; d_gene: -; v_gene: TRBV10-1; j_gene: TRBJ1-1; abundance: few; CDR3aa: CASSERGFTEAFF; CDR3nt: TGCGCCAGCAGTGAACGGGGGTTTACTGAAGCTTTCTTT
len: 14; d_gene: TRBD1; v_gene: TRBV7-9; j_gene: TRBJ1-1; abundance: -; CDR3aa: CASSLGTGATEAFF; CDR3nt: TGTGCCAGCAGCTTGGGGACAGGGGCCACTGAAGCTTTCTTT
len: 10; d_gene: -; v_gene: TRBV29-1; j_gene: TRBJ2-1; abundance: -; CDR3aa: CSVAYNEQFF; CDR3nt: TGCAGCGTTGCATACAATGAGCAGTTCTTC
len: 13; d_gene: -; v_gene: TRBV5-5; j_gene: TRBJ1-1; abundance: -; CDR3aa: CASSLDPGTEAFF; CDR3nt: TGTGCCAGCAGCCTGGACCCGGGCACTGAAGCTTTCTTT
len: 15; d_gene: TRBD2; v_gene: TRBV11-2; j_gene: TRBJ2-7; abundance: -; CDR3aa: CASSLGTSGSYEQYF; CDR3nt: TGTGCCAGCAGCCTCGGGACTAGCGGGAGCTACGAGCAGTACTTC
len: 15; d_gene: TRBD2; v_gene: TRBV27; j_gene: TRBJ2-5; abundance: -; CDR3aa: CASSFERGGRETQYF; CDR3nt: TGTGCCAGCAGTTTCGAGCGGGGGGGCCGGGAGACCCAGTACTTC
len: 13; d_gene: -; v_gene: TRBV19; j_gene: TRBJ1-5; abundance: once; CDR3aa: CASSVGLEQPQHF; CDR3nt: TGTGCCAGTAGTGTCGGGTTAGAACAGCCCCAGCATTTT
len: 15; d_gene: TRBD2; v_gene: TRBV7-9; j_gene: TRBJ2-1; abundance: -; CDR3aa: CASARGVAGEDEQFF; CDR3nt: TGTGCCAGCGCCCGGGGGGTAGCGGGAGAGGATGAGCAGTTCTTC
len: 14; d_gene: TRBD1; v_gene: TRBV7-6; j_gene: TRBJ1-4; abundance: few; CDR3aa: CASSGQGTNEKLFF; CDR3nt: TGTGCCAGCAGCGGACAGGGCACTAATGAAAAACTGTTTTTT
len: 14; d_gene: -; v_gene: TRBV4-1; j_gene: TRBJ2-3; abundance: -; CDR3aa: CASSQERGLDTQYF; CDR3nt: TGCGCCAGCAGCCAAGAAAGGGGGTTAGATACGCAGTATTTT
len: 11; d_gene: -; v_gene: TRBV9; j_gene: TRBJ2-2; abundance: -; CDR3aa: CASSVSGELFF; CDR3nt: TGTGCCAGCAGCGTCTCCGGGGAGCTGTTTTTT
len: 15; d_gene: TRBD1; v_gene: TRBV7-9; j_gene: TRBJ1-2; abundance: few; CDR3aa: CASSLGGQPAYGYTF; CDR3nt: TGTGCCAGCAGCTTAGGGGGACAGCCCGCCTATGGCTACACCTTC